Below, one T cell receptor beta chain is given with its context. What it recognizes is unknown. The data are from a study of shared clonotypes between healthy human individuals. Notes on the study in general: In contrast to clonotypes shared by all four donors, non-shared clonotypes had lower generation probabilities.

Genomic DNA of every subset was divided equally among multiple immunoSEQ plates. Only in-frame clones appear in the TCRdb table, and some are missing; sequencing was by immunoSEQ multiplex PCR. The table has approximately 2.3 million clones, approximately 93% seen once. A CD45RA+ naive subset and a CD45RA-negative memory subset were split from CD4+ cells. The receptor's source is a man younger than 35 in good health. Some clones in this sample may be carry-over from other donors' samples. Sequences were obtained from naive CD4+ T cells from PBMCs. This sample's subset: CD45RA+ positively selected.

The DNA for the CDR3 is TGTGCCAGCAGCCCCCTTAGGCTAGCGGGAGCCAATGAGCAGTTCTTC. It specifies CASSPLRLAGANEQFF. This sequence joins TRBV9 and TRBJ2-1; 10 nucleotides match TRBD2. Germline loops: CDR1 SGDLS, CDR2 YYNGEE. V trimming: 4 bases; J trimming: 6 bases; junction bases outside the gene matches: 10. This CDR3 is 16 amino acids long.